This T cell receptor (beta chain) was sequenced during a study of cytomegalovirus exposure and HLA in healthy donors (dated by TCRdb to between 2016 and 2019). Looking at the study overall: In an earlier analysis of approximately 500 of the donors, around 290 Gb of sequence data and 90 million to 120 million unique TCR beta sequences from 150 million to 200 million T cells were reported. High-throughput TCR immunosequencing, statistical association of individual TCRs with disease status, and machine learning were combined to predict cytomegalovirus infection status. About 300 gigabases of sequencing data and tens of millions of unique TCR sequences were included in an early release covering 500 to 750 HLA-typed donors. The study aimed to test whether cataloging public T cell receptors could reveal signatures of past pathogen exposure. Typing coverage differed by locus: A, B, C, DRB1 and DQB1 were typed in roughly 629-630 donors, DQA1 in 500 to 550, DPA1 in 600 to 610, and DPB1 in 450 to 480. On average, approximately 250,000 unique TCR beta nucleotide sequences were sequenced per donor among fewer than 500 genotyped donors of the cohort, with roughly 18% of those sequences being non-productive. Both class I and class II loci were covered by HLA typing, at four-digit resolution. A later analysis re-examined previously published TCR beta repertoires from around 670 donors and added high-resolution HLA genotyping to investigate patterns of TCR occurrence. In an earlier analysis of 500 to 650 of the donors, high-throughput TCR beta sequencing was used to judge whether each TCR beta V gene segment behaved as functional or pseudogenic. Besides the first cohort of 500 to 700 subjects, a separate validation cohort made up of 90 to 150 different subjects was used. Donor age, sex, ethnicity and CMV serostatus were compiled together with the repertoire data. Genome-wide SNP genotypes for about three fifths of the 666 donors were used in a later genetic analysis, which treated that subset as a discovery cohort. Of the 350 to 450 genotyped donors, approximately 80% were placed in the genetic ancestry cluster associated with self-reported Caucasian donors. All discovery cohort repertoires had been generated using a single sequencing platform. The later analysis used no new phenotypic data to find candidate immune exposures, relying instead on TCR beta sequences and their occurrence across donors. Five DR-DQ haplotypes were treated as single units for association and clustering because of strong linkage in the cohort. The study used immunosequencing to profile the T cell repertoires of approximately 690 subjects and linked those repertoires to cytomegalovirus serostatus. Paper-wide results and their limitations: Because HLA typing was unavailable for some donors at each locus, only the typed subset was used in association tests. In both the original and validation cohorts, the classifier was reported to diagnose cytomegalovirus status with high specificity and sensitivity. When HLA alleles, especially DR and DQ, strongly co-occurred, TCR associations were difficult to assign to individual alleles. In a later analysis, several top co-occurrence clusters were reported to appear linked to parvovirus B19, influenza, CMV and Epstein-Barr virus. Compared with the 666-donor mean, donors in an Asian-associated ancestry cluster had fewer N-insertions in productive TCRs, according to a later genetic analysis. Broadly in line with IMGT annotations, most TCR beta V segments showed up in productive rearrangements about 87% or about 30% of the time in an earlier analysis of some 590 of the donors. A total of fewer than 200 TCR beta chains were listed by the study as associated with cytomegalovirus. According to a later analysis, TCR association rates differed among HLA loci, with DRB1 alleles showing the most associated TCRs and HLA-C alleles showing the fewest. A few of the identified cytomegalovirus-associated TCR beta chains were confirmed in vitro to be specific for cytomegalovirus antigens. Across donors, most TCR sequences were observed very rarely, whereas some public TCRs were present in many individuals. V-gene and J-gene trimming of TCR beta chains was associated with a missense DCLRE1C variant in a later genetic analysis, and the association was replicated in an independent cohort. For the cohort, immune exposure information was limited to CMV serostatus. A cluster of highly shared sequence variants was judged likely to represent a technical artifact of the sequencing pipeline. The authors suggested that the approach could potentially be extended to other disease states and immunological phenotypes. In a later analysis, HLA-associated TCR beta chains showed more clonal expansion and lower generation probabilities than non-associated chains that were equally common. The earlier analysis of some 560 of the donors excluded 15 to 20 rarely observed V segments, including chromosome 9 orphons, because counts were too low. A further reported finding was that TCR beta sequences accurately predicted the HLA-A and HLA-B alleles for most subjects in the first cohort. Only TCR beta chains were sequenced in this cohort, and the absence of alpha or paired-chain data limited detectable features. Presence/absence analyses assumed roughly uniform sequencing depth across donors, an assumption that may not hold. Most CMV-associated TCR beta chains appeared to be HLA-restricted in a later analysis, and the HLA associations seemed to be driven largely by CMV exposure. Because the 87-base-pair reads could not distinguish some IMGT-functional V segments, including TRBV6-2 and TRBV6-3, those segments were excluded. Specific HLA alleles were associated with over 15,000 TCR beta sequences at a false discovery rate of 0.05 in a later analysis. Linkage disequilibrium might explain the correlated functional status among segregating V segments, but an unknown experimental factor could not be excluded.

The cohort consisted of 670 or so healthy bone marrow donors. Cohort members were all nominally healthy when sampled, although unrecorded immune exposures were likely present. The donor tested CMV seronegative and was one of the 352 seronegative cohort members. Every donor gave a peripheral blood sample, and the peripheral blood mononuclear cells from that sample were used for TCR beta sequencing. The Qiagen DNeasy Blood Extraction Kit was used to extract genomic DNA from the blood cell samples. V is pared back by 3 bases and J by 0 bases, with 15 bases lying between the germline termini. The germline V gene encodes CDR1 MDHEN and CDR2 SYDVKM. Measured from the cysteine to the phenylalanine, the CDR3 is 16 residues long. Of all the DNA, just the CDR3 is kept, 48 bases in frame from base 1. This clone showed up just once. The specificity of this receptor is unknown. Base quality data are lacking; no much larger clone is found one base away.

The protocol used for the library was the immunoSEQ multiplex PCR assay. For the multiplex PCR, a mixture combining 60 forward primers for TCR Vbeta segments and 13 reverse primers for TCR Jbeta segments was used. The CDR3 region of rearranged TCR beta genes was amplified from genomic DNA by a multiplex PCR assay. Amplified TCR beta libraries were sequenced as 87-base-pair reads on the Illumina HiSeq System. Regarding the original processing steps: In a later analysis, some 80 million unique TCR beta chains were counted across the roughly 670 repertoires, and around 11 million of these chains were shared by at least two donors. Raw reads were error-corrected and collapsed into unique sequences with a nearest-neighbor algorithm that merged closely related sequences to remove PCR and sequencing errors. To assign V, D and J gene segments, CDR3 sequences were aligned to IMGT reference sequences. Each retained sequence needed at least a six-nucleotide match to both a V gene segment and a J gene segment. A rearrangement counted as productive if the CDR3 had no stop codons and remained in frame with V and J, and every other rearrangement counted as non-productive. Following IMGT convention, CDR3 was defined as the stretch from the second conserved V-encoded cysteine to the conserved J-encoded phenylalanine. Sequences without an unambiguous match to a single V gene segment were excluded from the earlier analysis of about 600 of the donors. An earlier analysis of around 600 of the donors classified V segments as functional when productive rearrangements were above 56.7% and as segregating when the standard deviation between donors was above 5%. To diagnose cytomegalovirus status from the catalog of TCR beta chain sequences, a statistical classification framework was built. A later analysis assigned V and J genes by comparing TCR nucleotide sequences with IMGT/GENE-DB human TR gene sequences. Using the TCRdist pipeline, a later analysis assigned CDR3 sequences along with most-parsimonious VDJ recombination scenarios. In a later analysis, each TCR beta chain was defined by its CDR3 amino acid sequence together with its V-gene family, and reads without a unique V-gene family were excluded. A later analysis removed roughly 590 highly shared, low-generation-probability nucleotide sequences to deal with suspected cross-contamination and a sequencing artifact. In a later analysis, a clonal expansion index for each public chain was calculated from normalized within-repertoire ranks of inferred template counts. In a later analysis, generation probabilities were computed using a VDJ recombination model fitted to out-of-frame rearrangements, and the results were checked against IGoR. In a later analysis, TCR-TCR, TCR-HLA and TCR-CMV co-occurrence was scored with hypergeometric tests, and a repertoire-size bias correction was applied to TCR pairs. A later analysis estimated false discovery rates by permuting HLA or CMV assignments 20 times. In a later analysis, co-occurring TCRs were grouped with DBSCAN, and TCRdist sequence similarity was added when clustering was performed within HLA-allele-positive subsets. For co-occurrence clustering, repertoires with fewer than 30,000 or more than 120,000 public chains were excluded, along with roughly 5 repertoires with anomalous nucleotide sharing. TCRdb re-hosts the immuneACCESS table, in-frame sequences only. Its copies lack some clones; in the studies checked, an unresolved V gene accounts for under half of them, and the cause for the rest is not known. That table supplies the V and J calls and clone size; D and trimming were determined from the DNA. In this sample the table shows around 150,000 clones, over 75% of which occur a single time. Clones ranked in the top ten supply approximately 2% of the sample.

The sample taken for sequencing was PBMCs. The source of this sequence is a woman between 18 and 29 years old in good health and CMV-seronegative. The V and J genes are TRBV28 and TRBJ2-7, and the D gene may be TRBD1, 5 bases matching. The CDR3 sequence is CASSFWGPSSSYEQYF. The DNA reads TGTGCCAGCAGTTTTTGGGGCCCCTCTAGCTCCTACGAGCAGTACTTC.